This TCR beta chain was sequenced for a study of shared clonotypes between healthy human individuals. Broader study findings: Genetic and exposure-history diversity was limited by the small donor number.

Profiling relied on immunoSEQ multiplex PCR, and the TCRdb table lists in-frame clones only, not all of them. Among around 480,000 clones listed, over 60% were seen once. Germline V gives CDR1 SEHNR, CDR2 FQNEAQ (reference sequence). The ends were cut back, 5 bases at V and 8 bases at J, with 7 bases in the middle. The CDR3 is 12 amino acids. Adult donors, all healthy and HIV-negative, had no recent acute infections or vaccinations. As for this clone: No antigen is known for it.

The J gene is TRBJ1-6, the V gene TRBV7-9; D gene unclear. The sequencing input was PBMCs. The sequence derives from a woman aged 40 to 55 in good health. Some clones in this sample may be carry-over from other donors' samples. The CDR3 nucleotides read TGTGCCAGCAGCCCGATTGATTCACCCCTCCACTTT. This translates into CASSPIDSPLHF.